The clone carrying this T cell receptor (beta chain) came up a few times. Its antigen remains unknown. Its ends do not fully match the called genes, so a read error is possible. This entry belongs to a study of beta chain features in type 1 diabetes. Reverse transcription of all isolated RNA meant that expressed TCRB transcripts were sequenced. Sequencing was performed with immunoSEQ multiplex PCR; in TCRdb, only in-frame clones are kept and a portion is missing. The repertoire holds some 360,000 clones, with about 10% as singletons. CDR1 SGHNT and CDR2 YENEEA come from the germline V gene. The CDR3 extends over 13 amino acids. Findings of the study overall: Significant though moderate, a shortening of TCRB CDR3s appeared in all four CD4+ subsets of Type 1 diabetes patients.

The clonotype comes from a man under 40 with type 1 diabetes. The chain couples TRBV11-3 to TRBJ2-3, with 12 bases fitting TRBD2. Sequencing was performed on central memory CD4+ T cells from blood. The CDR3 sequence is CASSFPLPSGRGF. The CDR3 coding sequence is TGTGCCAGCAGCTTTCCCCTTCCTAGCGGGAGGGGGTTT. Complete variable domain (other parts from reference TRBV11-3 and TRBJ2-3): EAGVVQSPRYKIIEKKQPVAFWCNPISGHNTLYWYLQNLGQGPELLIRYENEEAVDDSQLPKDRFSAERLKGVDSTLKIQPAELGDSAVYLCASSFPLPSGRGFGPGTRLTVL.